This TCR beta chain was sequenced during a study of control samples from healthy donors and cancer patients. The protocol was immunoSEQ multiplex PCR, while the TCRdb copy is restricted to in-frame clones and leaves out a portion. The sample has about 73,000 clones; about 93% are singletons. CDR1 and CDR2 from the germline V gene are WSHSY and SAAADI. The V gene lost 3 bases and the J gene lost 4 bases, with 10 bases spanning the gap. The CDR3 length is 14 residues. This sequence originates from a middle-aged woman in good health. This chain connects TRBV10-2 to TRBJ1-3; D is uncertain. Sequenced: blood. CDR3 in amino acids: CASSERGMGNTIYF. The CDR3 DNA is TGCGCCAGCAGTGAACGGGGAATGGGAAACACCATATATTTT.